One and the same sample provided the 6 T cell receptor beta chains below, sequenced in a study of CD8+ T cells in alopecia areata. TCR sequencing used cDNA made by reverse transcription of extracted RNA. Profiling relied on immunoSEQ multiplex PCR, and the TCRdb table lists in-frame clones only, not all of them. In the table there are about 300,000 clones, 55% to 75% of which are singletons. Treatment indicated: oral pan-JAK inhibitor, 5-10 mg twice daily. Sequenced material: CD4+ T cells sorted from blood, taken at week 24, from a patient treated with tofacitinib. The origin of the receptors is a human donor with alopecia areata.

This rearrangement joins TRBV18 to TRBJ2-3; D call uncertain. The CDR3 extends over 16 amino acids. Germline CDR1 is KGHSH and CDR2 is LQKENI. Between the trimmed V and J ends, which lost 3 bases and 0 bases, there was a span of 13 bases. CDR3 in amino acids: CASSPRPHASTDTQYF. In DNA, the CDR3 is TGTGCCAGCTCACCTCGGCCTCATGCTAGCACAGATACGCAGTATTTT. Full variable domain (outside the CDR3, taken from reference TRBV18 and TRBJ2-3): NAGVMQNPRHLVRRRGQEARLRCSPMKGHSHVYWYRQLPEEGLKFMVYLQKENIIDESGMPKERFSAEFPKEGPSILRIQQVVRGDSAAYFCASSPRPHASTDTQYFGPGTRLTVL.

The chain employs TRBV29-1 and TRBJ2-5; a weak D match, TRBD1 (6 bases). CDR3 length: 12 amino acids. Germline CDR1 SQVTM, CDR2 ANQGSEA. Trimming pared 6 bases from V and 3 bases from J, leaving 11 bases between. CDR3 loop: CSVTGIEETQYF. DNA for the CDR3: TGCAGCGTCACAGGGATAGAAGAGACCCAGTACTTC.

The rearrangement uses TRBV7-9 and TRBJ1-3, with D tentatively TRBD1 (5 bases). The germline V and J ends were trimmed by 5 bases and 5 bases, with 10 bases remaining between them. The germline V gene encodes CDR1 SEHNR and CDR2 FQNEAQ (reference sequence). The CDR3 length is 13 residues. This chain's CDR3 is CASSPDSRNTIYF. Here the CDR3 DNA reads TGTGCCAGCAGCCCCGACAGCCGAAACACCATATATTTT.

The rearrangement links TRBV30 to TRBJ1-6, with 12 bases matching TRBD1. Germline CDR1 and CDR2: GTSNPN and SVGIG (reference sequence). The CDR3 is 14 residues long. After removal of 2 bases from V and 14 bases from J, the junction contained 7 bases not matched to a gene. CDR3 protein: CAWSPGQGALTLHF. The CDR3 DNA is TGTGCCTGGAGTCCGGGACAGGGGGCTCTAACCCTCCACTTT. The full variable domain, its missing parts supplied by reference TRBV30 and TRBJ1-6, is SQTIHQWPATLVQPVGSPLSLECTVEGTSNPNLYWYRQAAGRGLQLLFYSVGIGQISSEVPQNLSASRPQDRQFILSSKKLLLSDSGFYLCAWSPGQGALTLHFGNGTRLTVT.

J is TRBJ1-2 and V is TRBV30; unclear D gene. CDR3 length: 11 amino acids. Germline V gene data show CDR1 as GTSNPN and CDR2 as SVGIG (reference sequence). Deletions cut 1 base from V and 7 bases from J, with 7 bases between. This CDR3 reads CAWSGSLGYTF. The CDR3 DNA reads TGTGCCTGGAGTGGAAGTCTTGGCTACACCTTC.

The chain links TRBV28 to TRBJ1-3, with TRBD1 identical over 7 bases. Trimming at V came to 2 bases and at J to 3 bases, leaving 4 bases not matched to a gene. Looked up from germline, CDR1 is MDHEN and CDR2 is SYDVKM. The CDR3 is 15 residues long. In DNA, the CDR3 is TGTGCCAGCAGTTTACCAGGGGGTTTTGGAAACACCATATATTTT. This encodes CASSLPGGFGNTIYF.